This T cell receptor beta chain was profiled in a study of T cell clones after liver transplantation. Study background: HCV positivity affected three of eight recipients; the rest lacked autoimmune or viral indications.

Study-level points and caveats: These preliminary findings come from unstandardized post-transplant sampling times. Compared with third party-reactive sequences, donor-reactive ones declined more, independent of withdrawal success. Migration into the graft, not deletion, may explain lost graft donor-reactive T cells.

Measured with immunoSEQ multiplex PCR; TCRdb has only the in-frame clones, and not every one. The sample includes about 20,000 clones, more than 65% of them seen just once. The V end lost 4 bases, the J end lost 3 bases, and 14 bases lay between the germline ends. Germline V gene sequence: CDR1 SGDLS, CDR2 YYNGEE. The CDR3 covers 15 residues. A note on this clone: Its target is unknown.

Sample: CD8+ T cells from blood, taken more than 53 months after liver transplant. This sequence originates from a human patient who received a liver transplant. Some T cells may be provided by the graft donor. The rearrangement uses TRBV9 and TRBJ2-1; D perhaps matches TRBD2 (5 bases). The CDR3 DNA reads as TGTGCCAGCAGCCCCCCCCAGCGGATCTACAATGAGCAGTTCTTC. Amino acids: CASSPPQRIYNEQFF. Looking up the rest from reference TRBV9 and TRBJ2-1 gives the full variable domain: DSGVTQTPKHLITATGQRVTLRCSPRSGDLSVYWYQQSLDQGLQFLIQYYNGEERAKGNILERFSAQQFPDLHSELNLSSLELGDSALYFCASSPPQRIYNEQFFGPGTRLTVL.